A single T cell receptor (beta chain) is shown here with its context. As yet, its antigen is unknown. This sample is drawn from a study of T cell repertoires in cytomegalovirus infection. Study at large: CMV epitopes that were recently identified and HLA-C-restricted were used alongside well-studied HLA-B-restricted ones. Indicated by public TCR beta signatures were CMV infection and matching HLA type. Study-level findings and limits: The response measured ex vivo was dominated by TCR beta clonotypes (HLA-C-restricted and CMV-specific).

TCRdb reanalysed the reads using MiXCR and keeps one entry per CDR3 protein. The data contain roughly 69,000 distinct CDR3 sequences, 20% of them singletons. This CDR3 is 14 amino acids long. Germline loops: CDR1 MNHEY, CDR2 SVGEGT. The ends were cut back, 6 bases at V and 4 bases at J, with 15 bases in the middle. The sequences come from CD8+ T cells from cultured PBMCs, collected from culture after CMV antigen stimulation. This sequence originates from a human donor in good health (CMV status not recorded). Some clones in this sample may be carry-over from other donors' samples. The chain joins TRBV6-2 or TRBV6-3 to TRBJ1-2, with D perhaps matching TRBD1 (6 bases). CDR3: CASSKDDRLYGYTF. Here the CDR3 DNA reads TGTGCCAGCAGCAAGGACGACAGGCTCTATGGCTACACCTTC.